This T cell receptor (beta chain) is from a study of blood T cell repertoires in COVID-19. Study details: Sites in the United States, Italy and Spain provided acute and convalescent COVID-19 samples. Nucleic acid was either cDNA or gDNA, and it came from T cells, B-cell-depleted T cells, or PBMCs.

The protocol was immunoSEQ multiplex PCR, while the TCRdb copy is restricted to in-frame clones and leaves out a portion. The top ten clones hold 2.7% of a sample with approximately 200,000 clones, 85% to 90% of them seen once. V shed 6 bases and J shed 0 bases, with 14 bases lying between them. CDR1 is MNHEY and CDR2 is SMNVEV in the germline V gene (reference sequence). The CDR3 extends over 15 amino acids. The chain couples TRBV27 to TRBJ1-2, with D possibly matching TRBD1 (6 bases). Sequenced: peripheral blood. The TCR comes from a man aged 25 to 45 with COVID-19, enrolled during active disease. DNA of the CDR3: TGTGCCAGCAGCCCGGGACAACTAGCTAACTATGGCTACACCTTC. This encodes CASSPGQLANYGYTF.